These 30 T cell receptor beta chains came from one sample sequenced in a study of cytomegalovirus exposure and HLA in healthy donors (dated by TCRdb to about 2017). Preparation of the library involved the immunoSEQ multiplex PCR assay. Sourced from immuneACCESS, this table was stored by TCRdb with only in-frame sequences that have V and J called. A share of the clones is absent; for the studies checked, an unresolved V gene accounts for under half, and the remainder has no known explanation. This sample lists about 110,000 clones; about 85% were detected once. The ten largest clones take up 3% to 3.5% of the sample. The sequencing input was PBMCs. These receptors were obtained from a woman under 30 in good health and CMV-seronegative.

V gene TRBV19 combines with J gene TRBJ2-5, with D perhaps TRBD2 (6 bases). V lost 4 bases, J lost 1 base, and 10 bases lay in between. The germline gives CDR1 LNHDA, CDR2 SQIVND (reference sequence). The CDR3 loop spans 14 amino acids. CDR3 coding DNA: TGTGCCAGTAGTACGTCGGGGGTCCAAGAGACCCAGTACTTC. The encoded protein is CASSTSGVQETQYF.

The chain carries TRBV7-9 and TRBJ2-1; D gene uncertain. V was trimmed by 3 bases and J by 9 bases, leaving 6 bases between them. Germline V gene lookup returns CDR1 SEHNR and CDR2 FQNEAQ (reference sequence). There are 11 residues in the CDR3. The CDR3 coding sequence is TGTGCCAGCAGCTTCAACAGTGAGCAGTTCTTC. This translates into CASSFNSEQFF.

V usage is TRBV5-1 and J usage is TRBJ2-2; unclear D gene. This CDR3 region has 15 residues. The V and J ends lost 4 bases and 4 bases respectively, with 14 bases between them. Germline V gives CDR1 SGHRS, CDR2 YFSETQ. This CDR3 is CASSLGSGSTGELFF. The CDR3 DNA sequence: TGCGCCAGCAGCCTTGGATCGGGTTCCACCGGGGAGCTGTTTTTT.

The rearrangement uses TRBV6-1 and TRBJ1-5, with D possibly being TRBD1 (5 bases). The germline V gene has CDR1 MNHNS and CDR2 SASEGT. This CDR3 comprises 14 residues. Trimming removed 2 bases at V and 6 bases at J, with 11 bases between. DNA for the CDR3: TGTGCCAGCAGTGAAATCCAGGGAGGTCAGCCCCAGCATTTT. Translating gives CASSEIQGGQPQHF.

This clone was seen a handful of times. J is TRBJ2-1 and V is TRBV5-1, with 7 positions matching TRBD1. Germline V lookup: CDR1 SGHRS, CDR2 YFSETQ. This CDR3 spans 13 amino acids. Unmatched junction bases numbered 5, after V lost 7 bases and J lost 4 bases. This chain's CDR3 is CASRRDSYNEQFF. As DNA, the CDR3 is TGCGCCAGCCGCCGGGACAGTTACAATGAGCAGTTCTTC. Full variable domain (outside the CDR3, taken from reference TRBV5-1 and TRBJ2-1): KAGVTQTPRYLIKTRGQQVTLSCSPISGHRSVSWYQQTPGQGLQFLFEYFSETQRNKGNFPGRFSGRQFSNSRSEMNVSTLELGDSALYLCASRRDSYNEQFFGPGTRLTVL.

This sequence joins TRBV28 and TRBJ1-2; D is uncertain. This CDR3 has 12 residues. Germline-derived CDR1 and CDR2 are MDHEN and SYDVKM. Trimming took off 4 bases at V and 8 bases at J, with 11 bases between the two ends. The CDR3 DNA is TGTGCCAGCAGTTATGACTCGAGGGGCTACACCTTC. It yields the protein CASSYDSRGYTF.

The chain's CDR3 is CASSVSGGIAKNIQYF. CDR3 nucleotide sequence: TGTGCCAGCAGTGTCAGCGGGGGGATAGCCAAAAACATTCAGTACTTC. The V call is TRBV9, the J call TRBJ2-4; 9 bases map to TRBD2. Losses at the gene ends were 5 bases for V and 0 bases for J; bases not matched to a gene: 6. Germline assignment: CDR1 SGDLS and CDR2 YYNGEE. The CDR3 covers 16 residues. Looking up the rest from reference TRBV9 and TRBJ2-4 gives the full variable domain: DSGVTQTPKHLITATGQRVTLRCSPRSGDLSVYWYQQSLDQGLQFLIQYYNGEERAKGNILERFSAQQFPDLHSELNLSSLELGDSALYFCASSVSGGIAKNIQYFGAGTRLSVL.

The chain joins TRBV9 to TRBJ1-4; 8 nucleotides align to TRBD1. This CDR3 contains 19 residues. Germline V gene lookup returns CDR1 SGDLS and CDR2 YYNGEE. Trimming cost V 3 bases and J 0 bases; bases outside gene matches: 13. Here the CDR3 reads CASSGTRGPSLATNEKLFF. In nucleotides, the CDR3 is TGTGCCAGCAGCGGCACCAGGGGGCCCTCCCTCGCAACTAATGAAAAACTGTTTTTT.

This clone was seen more than once but under ten times. This chain links TRBV6-1 with TRBJ1-4; TRBD1 aligns across 9 bases. The CDR3 totals 16 residues. Germline V gene data show CDR1 as MNHNS and CDR2 as SASEGT. V lost 1 base to trimming and J lost 4 bases; unmatched junction nucleotides: 4. CDR3 residues: CASSEEGTGFNEKLFF. In DNA form, the CDR3 reads TGTGCCAGCAGTGAAGAAGGGACAGGGTTTAATGAAAAACTGTTTTTT.

This sequence joins TRBV2 and TRBJ1-2, with D tentatively TRBD1 (6 bases). CDR1 and CDR2 from the germline V gene are SNHLY and FYNNEI. With 3 bases removed from V and 8 bases from J, the gap between germline ends came to 16 bases. The CDR3 has 14 amino acids. Written as DNA, the CDR3 is TGTGCCAGCAGTGAGGGAGCAGGGGCGCAAGGCTACACCTTC. As protein: CASSEGAGAQGYTF.

For this clone: The sample has other DNA sequences that encode this CDR3 too. The chain is built from TRBV6-1 and TRBJ2-7, with D possibly being TRBD1 (6 bases). Trimming stripped 8 bases from V and 1 base from J, with 9 bases between. CDR3 length equals 12 residues. The V gene's germline CDR1 is MNHNS and CDR2 SASEGT. The CDR3 region is CASGGLSYEQYF. Written as DNA, the CDR3 is TGTGCCAGCGGGGGCCTATCCTACGAGCAGTACTTC.

The rearrangement joins TRBV7-9 to TRBJ1-2, with D hard to call. Trimming stripped 5 bases from V and 7 bases from J, with 14 bases between. The CDR3 covers 13 residues. CDR1 is SEHNR, CDR2 FQNEAQ, per germline (reference sequence). The CDR3 coding sequence is TGTGCCAGCAGCCAGGTGGAACACGGTGGCTACACCTTC. Its protein is CASSQVEHGGYTF.

This chain uses TRBV27 with TRBJ2-2; 7 bases agree with TRBD1. The ends lost 3 bases at V and 0 bases at J; junction bases unmatched: 1. The CDR3 is 15 amino acids. CDR1 is MNHEY and CDR2 is SMNVEV in the germline V gene (reference sequence). The CDR3 nucleotides are TGTGCCAGCAGTTTGACAGGGTCGAACACCGGGGAGCTGTTTTTT. This sequence encodes CASSLTGSNTGELFF.

The chain links TRBV19 to TRBJ2-3, with TRBD1 identical over 11 bases. The V and J ends lost 8 bases and 2 bases, in that order; junction bases with no gene match: 3. The CDR3 covers 14 residues. Germline V gene lookup returns CDR1 LNHDA and CDR2 SQIVND (reference sequence). CDR3 DNA: TGTGCCAGTCGGGACAGGGGGGTCACAGATACGCAGTATTTT. Translating gives CASRDRGVTDTQYF.

V gene TRBV6-5 combines with J gene TRBJ2-2; 8 positions match TRBD1. The CDR3 totals 15 residues. Germline V gene data show CDR1 as MNHEY and CDR2 as SVGAGI. With 8 bases clipped from V and 4 bases from J, the junction kept 9 bases outside the gene matches. The CDR3 loop is CASDETGESTGELFF. The CDR3 bases are TGTGCCAGCGACGAGACAGGGGAAAGCACCGGGGAGCTGTTTTTT.

The rearrangement uses TRBV6-5 and TRBJ2-7; 8 bases map to TRBD1. CDR1 MNHEY and CDR2 SVGAGI come from the germline V gene. V dropped 11 bases and J dropped 0; count of bases not matched to a gene: 6. The CDR3 covers 13 residues. As DNA, the CDR3 is TGTGCCGTCCAGGGGGCGGGCTCCTACGAGCAGTACTTC. This gives the protein CAVQGAGSYEQYF.

The CDR3 sequence is CATRTGHRITPGYTF. Here the CDR3 DNA reads TGTGCCACCCGGACGGGACACCGCATTACCCCTGGCTACACCTTC. This chain connects TRBV6-5 to TRBJ1-2; TRBD1 is a possible D gene (6 bases). The length of the CDR3 is 15 residues. V was clipped by 10 bases and J by 7 bases, with 25 bases between them. Per germline, CDR1 MNHEY and CDR2 SVGAGI.

The chain combines TRBV10-3 with TRBJ2-7; D unresolved. Germline-derived CDR1 and CDR2 are ENHRY and SYGVKD. Trimming shortened V by 5 bases and J by 0 bases, and 11 bases separated the two germline ends. This CDR3 spans 14 amino acids. The CDR3 DNA reads TGTGCCATCAGTTCCCCGACTGACTCCTACGAGCAGTACTTC. This gives the protein CAISSPTDSYEQYF.

Worth noting for this clone: The same CDR3 can be traced to other DNA sequences in this sample. V and J are TRBV5-1 and TRBJ2-2; D perhaps matches TRBD2 (5 bases). The CDR3 length is 13 residues. Germline values: CDR1 SGHRS, CDR2 YFSETQ. V dropped 5 bases and J dropped 4 bases, with 9 bases sitting between them. The CDR3 region is CASSLAGTGELFF. The CDR3 bases are TGCGCCAGCAGTCTGGCGGGCACCGGGGAGCTGTTTTTT.

The CDR3 sequence is CSFRDRGLAGAHNEQFF. CDR3 bases: TGCAGCTTCCGGGACAGGGGACTAGCGGGGGCCCACAATGAGCAGTTCTTC. The chain joins TRBV29-1 to TRBJ2-1; 14 positions agree with TRBD2. The germline V gene encodes CDR1 SQVTM and CDR2 ANQGSEA. Unmatched junction bases numbered 14, after V lost 8 bases and J lost 5 bases. This CDR3 spans 17 amino acids.

This chain uses TRBV5-1 with TRBJ2-5, with a weak D call TRBD1 (6 bases). Germline V CDR1 and CDR2: SGHRS, YFSETQ. This CDR3 is built from 14 residues. V was cut by 4 bases and J by 5 bases, with 15 bases left in between. The DNA of the CDR3 is TGCGCCAGCAGCCCGGAGACAGGTGGGGAGACCCAGTACTTC. This gives the protein CASSPETGGETQYF. Drawing the rest from reference TRBV5-1 and TRBJ2-5, the complete variable domain is KAGVTQTPRYLIKTRGQQVTLSCSPISGHRSVSWYQQTPGQGLQFLFEYFSETQRNKGNFPGRFSGRQFSNSRSEMNVSTLELGDSALYLCASSPETGGETQYFGPGTRLLVL.

The gene calls are TRBV5-1 and TRBJ1-4; D is perhaps TRBD1 (6 bases). The V gene lost 4 bases and the J gene lost 4 bases, with 14 bases spanning the gap. The CDR3 length is 15 residues. CDR1 and CDR2 (germline): SGHRS, YFSETQ. CDR3 sequence reads: CASSVMGAVNEKLFF. DNA for the CDR3: TGCGCCAGCAGCGTCATGGGGGCAGTTAATGAAAAACTGTTTTTT.

The V gene is TRBV6-1, the J gene TRBJ2-1; the match to TRBD2 covers 8 bases. V gave up 4 bases and J gave up 7 bases; unmatched junction bases: 15. CDR3 length equals 17 residues. Germline CDR1 is MNHNS and CDR2 is SASEGT. CDR3 sequence: CASSAPVGAGATNEQFF. CDR3 DNA sequence: TGTGCCAGCAGTGCCCCGGTTGGAGCGGGGGCTACGAATGAGCAGTTCTTC.

The chain recombines TRBV6-4 with TRBJ1-1; D not resolved. This CDR3 spans 13 amino acids. Germline V gene lookup returns CDR1 MRHNA and CDR2 SNTAGT. V lost 6 bases and J lost 5, with 13 bases in between. CDR3 DNA sequence: TGTGCCAGCAGCACCAACGAACTGACTGAAGCTTTCTTT. This encodes CASSTNELTEAFF.

This rearrangement joins TRBV4-1 to TRBJ1-4; 7 bases are a match to TRBD1. After removal of 3 bases from V and 0 bases from J, the junction contained 4 bases not matched to a gene. The V gene's germline CDR1 is MGHRA and CDR2 YSYEKL. This CDR3 is 16 amino acids long. The CDR3 here is CASSQPTGATNEKLFF. For the CDR3, the DNA is TGCGCCAGCAGCCAGCCTACAGGGGCAACTAATGAAAAACTGTTTTTT.

The rearrangement uses TRBV10-3 and TRBJ2-7, with TRBD1 matching over 8 bases. CDR1 is ENHRY and CDR2 is SYGVKD in the germline V gene. V was pared by 6 bases and J by 4 bases, with 8 bases of the junction left unmatched. This CDR3 comprises 14 residues. The CDR3 protein is CAISPGQGWYEQYF. The CDR3 nucleotides read TGTGCCATCAGCCCAGGACAGGGTTGGTACGAGCAGTACTTC.

The table lists this clone with a few counts. V and J are TRBV5-6 and TRBJ2-7; D is perhaps TRBD2 (6 bases). CDR1 is SGHDT, CDR2 YYEEEE, per germline. The CDR3 is 11 residues long. V lost 6 bases, J lost 5 bases, and 9 bases lay in between. The CDR3 loop is CASTSGDEQYF. CDR3 nucleotides: TGTGCCAGCACCTCGGGGGACGAGCAGTACTTC.

A few counts support this clone. The rearrangement links TRBV27 to TRBJ1-6, with a weak D call TRBD1 (5 bases). CDR1 and CDR2 (germline): MNHEY, SMNVEV (reference sequence). CDR3 length equals 14 residues. Trimming took 6 bases from V and 10 from J, leaving 16 bases between them. The CDR3 here is CASSPGREGSPLHF. CDR3 DNA: TGTGCCAGCAGCCCCGGCAGGGAAGGCTCACCCCTCCACTTT.

Concerning this clone: Additional DNA sequences in this sample encode the identical CDR3. V and J are TRBV27 and TRBJ1-5; weak D call: TRBD1 (5 bases). The CDR3 runs to 12 residues. The germline V and J ends were trimmed by 5 bases and 6 bases, with 8 bases remaining between them. Germline V gene sequence: CDR1 MNHEY, CDR2 SMNVEV (reference sequence). CDR3 loop: CASSPRGQPQHF. In nucleotides, the CDR3 is TGTGCCAGCAGTCCTAGGGGTCAGCCCCAGCATTTT.

V gene TRBV14 combines with J gene TRBJ1-6; D remains unclear. CDR3 length equals 15 residues. The V gene lost 2 bases and the J gene lost 8 bases, with 13 bases spanning the gap. Germline assignment: CDR1 SGHDN and CDR2 FVKESK. The CDR3 region is CASSQLVDLYSPLHF. Written as DNA, the CDR3 is TGTGCCAGCAGCCAACTCGTGGACTTATATTCACCCCTCCACTTT.